This passage covers 21 T cell receptor beta chains from one sample sequenced in a study of patients and donors after allogeneic stem cell transplantation. Each CDR3 protein gets one entry after TCRdb re-called the RT-PCR reads with MiXCR. The sample contains fewer than 180,000 distinct CDR3 sequences, over 35% of which appear only once. The specimen was blood, either unsorted or a sorted T cell fraction (not recorded which). The receptor set was obtained from a human donor who was either an allogeneic HSCT recipient or a stem cell or donor lymphocyte infusion donor (not recorded which). It is not recorded whose cells these are; they may come from a transplant donor.

Only a few counts were recorded for this clonotype. The CDR3 reads CASSGLRVGNYGYTF. In nucleotides, the CDR3 is TGTGCCAGCAGCGGCCTCAGGGTTGGGAACTATGGCTACACCTTC. This chain joins TRBV11-2 and TRBJ1-2; possibly TRBD1 for D (5 bases). The V gene lost 5 bases and the J gene lost 2 bases, with 15 bases spanning the gap. This CDR3 has 15 amino acids. Germline V gene sequence: CDR1 SGHAT, CDR2 FQNNGV.

V gene TRBV12-3 or TRBV12-4 combines with J gene TRBJ1-5; 7 bases line up with TRBD1. V gave up 4 bases and J gave up 6 bases; unmatched junction bases: 6. This CDR3 spans 14 amino acids. The CDR3, as DNA: TGTGCCAGCAGTTCGACAGGGAAGGGTCAGCCCCAGCATTTT. Protein: CASSSTGKGQPQHF.

This chain connects TRBV5-1 to TRBJ2-1, with unresolved D. Germline assignment: CDR1 SGHRS and CDR2 YFSETQ. CDR3 length: 12 residues. The V end was cut by 4 bases, the J end by 5 bases, with 7 bases between. DNA of the CDR3: TGCGCCAGCAGCCCCCTAAACAATGAGCAGTTCTTC. It translates to CASSPLNNEQFF.

In its sample, this clonotype was seen a few times. The chain combines TRBV12-3 or TRBV12-4 with TRBJ1-5, with D unclear. Trimming removed 6 bases from V and 4 bases from J, with 13 bases in between. CDR3 length: 14 amino acids. CDR3 nucleotide sequence: TGTGCCAGCAGGGGCAGCGGGATGAATCAGCCCCAGCATTTT. Residues: CASRGSGMNQPQHF.

This CDR3 is CASSPDLTFQPQHF. The DNA of the CDR3 is TGCGCCAGCAGCCCCGACCTAACTTTTCAGCCCCAGCATTTT. V gene TRBV5-1 combines with J gene TRBJ1-5; D not resolved. V dropped 4 bases and J dropped 6 bases, with 14 bases sitting between them. The CDR3 runs to 14 residues. CDR1 and CDR2 from the germline V gene are SGHRS and YFSETQ. The full variable domain, rest sourced from reference TRBV5-1 and TRBJ1-5, is KAGVTQTPRYLIKTRGQQVTLSCSPISGHRSVSWYQQTPGQGLQFLFEYFSETQRNKGNFPGRFSGRQFSNSRSEMNVSTLELGDSALYLCASSPDLTFQPQHFGDGTRLSIL.

The gene calls are TRBV20-1 and TRBJ2-1; 9 positions agree with TRBD2. The germline V gene has CDR1 DFQATT and CDR2 SNEGSKA (reference sequence). The CDR3 runs to 16 residues. Unmatched junction bases numbered 13, after V lost 1 base and J lost 9 bases. This CDR3 reads CSARAFRLAGLGEQFF. The CDR3 bases are TGCAGTGCTAGAGCCTTTCGGCTAGCGGGGCTGGGTGAGCAGTTCTTC.

This clonotype appeared many times. CDR3 bases: TGTGCCACCAGGGGACAGGGAACGGCTGAAGCTTTCTTT. It codes for CATRGQGTAEAFF. The chain has TRBV24-1 and TRBJ1-1; 9 bases match TRBD1. V lost 7 bases and J lost 6; bases outside the gene matches: 5. CDR1 is KGHDR, CDR2 SFDVKD, per germline. This CDR3 is 13 amino acids long.

The rearrangement joins TRBV6-5 to TRBJ1-5; TRBD1 is a possible D gene (5 bases). This CDR3 region has 14 residues. In germline, CDR1 is MNHEY, CDR2 SVGAGI. V was pared by 2 bases and J by 5 bases, with 10 bases between. The CDR3 region is CASSYRGRDQPQHF. CDR3 coding DNA: TGTGCCAGCAGTTACCGGGGACGAGATCAGCCCCAGCATTTT.

The chain carries TRBV9 and TRBJ1-1; no firm D call. The V end lost 3 bases, the J end lost 8 bases, and 14 bases lay between the germline ends. The CDR3 is made up of 13 amino acids. CDR1 and CDR2 from the germline V gene are SGDLS and YYNGEE. The CDR3 bases are TGTGCCAGCAGCGGGACCTCCCGCGGGGAAGCTTTCTTT. Its translation: CASSGTSRGEAFF.

V usage is TRBV3-1 and J usage is TRBJ1-4; TRBD1 is a possible D gene (5 bases). V was shortened by 0 bases and J by 5 bases, with 10 bases between the two germline ends. Germline values: CDR1 LGHDT, CDR2 YNNKEL (reference sequence). The CDR3 totals 15 residues. The DNA for the CDR3 is TGTGCCAGCAGCCAAGAAGGGACCCCAAATGAAAAACTGTTTTTT. The encoded protein is CASSQEGTPNEKLFF.

There are a few counts of this clonotype. The CDR3 DNA reads TGTGCCAGCAGCCCGGACAGGGAACGTCAGCCCCAGCATTTT. Translating it yields CASSPDRERQPQHF. This rearrangement joins TRBV7-2 to TRBJ1-5; 8 nucleotides line up with TRBD1. The CDR3 has 14 amino acids. Looked up from germline, CDR1 is SGHTA and CDR2 is FQGNSA. J was trimmed by 6 bases and V by 5 bases; bases with no gene match: 6. Supplemented by reference TRBV7-2 and TRBJ1-5, the full variable domain reads GAGVSQSPSNKVTEKGKDVELRCDPISGHTALYWYRQSLGQGLEFLIYFQGNSAPDKSGLPSDRFSAERTGGSVSTLTIQRTQQEDSAVYLCASSPDRERQPQHFGDGTRLSIL.

This clonotype was found many times. The V call is TRBV2, the J call TRBJ1-5; 7 bases fit TRBD1. The CDR3 has 15 residues. The trim removed 8 bases at V and 0 bases at J, leaving 7 bases unmatched. Germline loops: CDR1 SNHLY, CDR2 FYNNEI. CDR3 region: CASRQGHLSNQPQHF. The CDR3 DNA reads TGTGCCAGCCGACAGGGTCATCTTAGCAATCAGCCCCAGCATTTT.

The sample holds a few counts of this clonotype. The chain joins TRBV5-1 to TRBJ2-1; D could derive from TRBD1 or TRBD2 (6 bases each). Looked up from germline, CDR1 is SGHRS and CDR2 is YFSETQ. This CDR3 is 17 amino acids long. Trimming stripped 6 bases from V and 0 bases from J, with 19 bases between. The CDR3 DNA sequence: TGCGCCAGCACCCCGGGTGTCGGGGGCGCCTCCTACAATGAGCAGTTCTTC. It encodes CASTPGVGGASYNEQFF.

The chain combines TRBV20-1 with TRBJ2-2; D not certain. V was trimmed by 3 bases and J by 3 bases, leaving 11 bases between them. CDR3 size: 14 residues. Germline V lookup: CDR1 DFQATT, CDR2 SNEGSKA (reference sequence). CDR3 loop: CSASASRYTGELFF. The CDR3 DNA follows: TGCAGTGCTAGTGCCTCCAGGTACACCGGGGAGCTGTTTTTT.

A single count supports this clonotype. This CDR3 reads CASSLNPGYSGNTIYF. Here the CDR3 DNA reads TGCGCCAGCAGCCTCAACCCAGGCTACTCTGGAAACACCATATATTTT. The rearrangement links TRBV5-1 to TRBJ1-3; D remains unclear. V was pared by 4 bases and J by 0 bases, with 14 bases between. Germline V lookup: CDR1 SGHRS, CDR2 YFSETQ. This CDR3 region has 16 residues.

This clonotype was counted at least ten times. The chain has TRBV12-3 or TRBV12-4 and TRBJ1-5; TRBD1 matches at 9 bases. J gave up 5 bases and V 5 bases, and 4 bases lay outside the gene matches. The length of the CDR3 is 14 residues. The CDR3 sequence: CASSLTGGDQPQHF. The CDR3 DNA sequence: TGTGCCAGCAGTCTGACAGGGGGGGATCAGCCCCAGCATTTT.

This clonotype occurred a few times. V gene TRBV29-1 combines with J gene TRBJ1-1, with a tentative D call TRBD1 (5 bases). In germline, CDR1 is SQVTM, CDR2 ANQGSEA. V was trimmed by 6 bases and J by 4 bases, leaving 9 bases between them. This CDR3 is built from 11 residues. CDR3 bases: TGCAGCGTACGGGGGTTCACTGAAGCTTTCTTT. Its translation: CSVRGFTEAFF.

The chain uses TRBV6-5 and TRBJ1-6; unclear D gene. This CDR3 is built from 14 residues. Germline lookup yields CDR1 MNHEY and CDR2 SVGAGI. The V end was cut by 8 bases, the J end by 7 bases, with 15 bases between. As DNA, the CDR3 is TGTGCCAGCTGCCCCTCCTTGGGCAATTCACCCCTCCACTTT. It encodes CASCPSLGNSPLHF.

This clonotype has only a few counts. The chain recombines TRBV9 with TRBJ1-6, with TRBD1 matching 7 bases. The CDR3 loop spans 16 amino acids. The V gene end was trimmed by 3 bases and the J gene end by 7 bases; junction bases not matched to a gene: 10. Germline V lookup: CDR1 SGDLS, CDR2 YYNGEE. This CDR3 is CASSEQPRDRNSPLHF. As DNA, the CDR3 is TGTGCCAGCAGCGAACAGCCCCGGGACAGAAATTCACCCCTCCACTTT.

This clonotype was seen more than once but under ten times. This chain uses TRBV20-1 with TRBJ1-6; D is possibly TRBD1 (5 bases). Germline values: CDR1 DFQATT, CDR2 SNEGSKA (reference sequence). This CDR3 comprises 22 residues. The V end lost 0 bases, the J end lost 0 bases, and 27 bases lay between the germline ends. The CDR3 loop reads CSAREGPLLAPNKNSYNSPLHF. The CDR3 coding sequence is TGCAGTGCTAGAGAGGGGCCCCTTTTGGCGCCTAATAAAAACTCCTATAATTCACCCCTCCACTTT.

This clonotype was detected only a few times. The chain links TRBV12-3 or TRBV12-4 to TRBJ1-5; D possibly corresponds to TRBD1 (6 bases). The CDR3 covers 16 residues. V was trimmed by 5 bases and J by 7 bases, leaving 21 bases between them. The CDR3 DNA reads TGTGCCAGCAGTCCCCGTGGTGGGTTAGGGGGGCAGCCCCAGCATTTT. Its translation is CASSPRGGLGGQPQHF.